A single sample gave rise to the 7 T cell receptor beta chains below, sequenced in a study of T cell clonality in common variable immunodeficiency. The assay was immunoSEQ multiplex PCR, and TCRdb's table has in-frame clones only and misses some. The repertoire consists of tens of thousands of clones, none detected only once. Sequencing input: peripheral blood mononuclear cells. The receptors stem from a person aged 18-70 years in good health.

This clone showed up many times. The read halts 3 residues ahead of the CDR3 end, with the missing end drawn from the germline J gene. The chain uses TRBV20-1 and TRBJ2-1; 8 nucleotides line up with TRBD2. From germline, CDR1 is DFQATT and CDR2 SNEGSKA (reference sequence). The CDR3 is 14 residues long. J lost 6 bases, V lost 5 bases, and 9 bases had no gene match. CDR3 DNA, as far as it was read: TGCAGTGCTCGTGGCATAGCGGGAAGCAATGAG. The encoded protein is CSARGIAGSNE. The full CDR3 protein reads CSARGIAGSNEQFF.

This clone was seen many times. The sequenced CDR3 bases are TGCAGTGCTAAACAGGGGGCGCGAGGC. It yields the protein CSAKQGARG. The complete CDR3 reads CSAKQGARGYTF. The rearrangement links TRBV20-1 to TRBJ1-2; the match to TRBD1 covers 9 bases. The CDR3 goes on 3 residues after the read ends, and that part is filled in from the germline J gene. The germline CDR1 and CDR2 sequences are DFQATT and SNEGSKA (reference sequence). This CDR3 has 12 amino acids.

This clone was observed many times. The read ends 3 residues before the CDR3 terminus; that terminus is restored from the germline J gene. V gene TRBV19 combines with J gene TRBJ2-1, with 7 bases that match TRBD2. Germline CDR1 and CDR2: LNHDA and SQIVND (reference sequence). CDR3 length equals 16 residues. V shed 9 bases, J shed 0 bases, and the junction held 11 bases outside the gene matches. The CDR3 reads CASASGPPTSYNEQFF. The sequenced part of the CDR3 DNA is TGTGCCAGCGCTAGCGGCCCGCCGACCTCCTACAATGAG.

This clone was seen more than once but under ten times. Sequencing ends 3 residues short of the CDR3 end; the germline J gene provides the rest. The chain recombines TRBV6-1 with TRBJ2-3; D not certain. CDR3 size: 13 residues. Germline loops: CDR1 MNHNS, CDR2 SASEGT. The CDR3 loop is CASSEEGYQPQYF. Incomplete CDR3 DNA: TGTGCCAGCAGTGAGGAAGGGTACCAGCCG.

This clone was counted at least ten times. Read coverage stops 3 residues before the CDR3 terminus; the germline J gene supplies the remainder. The chain recombines TRBV5-5 with TRBJ2-5; 8 bases match TRBD1. Germline-derived CDR1 and CDR2 are SGHKS and YYEKEE (reference sequence). The V gene end was trimmed by 4 bases and the J gene end by 7 bases; junction bases not matched to a gene: 6. CDR3 length: 13 amino acids. CDR3 DNA, as far as it was read: TGTGCCAGCAGCAGGGACAGGCTGGGGACC. It specifies CASSRDRLGT. The whole CDR3 protein reads CASSRDRLGTQYF.

Many counts were recorded for this clone. The CDR3 is cut off 3 residues early in the read; its end comes from the germline J gene. The chain carries TRBV7-2 and TRBJ2-7, with D tentatively TRBD1 (6 bases). This CDR3 spans 12 amino acids. V lost 4 bases and J lost 4, with 8 bases in between. Germline CDR1 reads SGHTA; CDR2 reads FQGNSA. CDR3 DNA, as far as it was read: TGTGCCAGCAGCTCTGGACAGTACGAG. It is translated as CASSSGQYE. The full CDR3 protein is CASSSGQYEQYF.

This clone was observed many times. The DNA ends 3 residues before the CDR3 does, and the rest of the CDR3 is filled in from the germline J gene. The gene calls are TRBV5-8 and TRBJ1-2, with TRBD1 matching 9 bases. The V and J ends lost 2 bases and 3 bases, in that order; junction bases with no gene match: 5. This CDR3 is built from 15 residues. Germline V lookup: CDR1 SGHTS, CDR2 YDEGEE. The CDR3 is CASSLGTGKDYGYTF. The part of the CDR3 DNA that was read is TGTGCCAGCAGCTTAGGGACAGGGAAGGACTATGGC.